The rows below give T cell receptor beta chains drawn from one sample of a study of technical replicates of blood from a few donors. TCRdb's copy holds only in-frame clones and misses some; the assay was immunoSEQ multiplex PCR. The sample gives about 75,000 clones, roughly nine tenths of which show up once; under 0.45% is in the top ten. Specimen: T cells isolated from PBMCs. The receptors shown here come from a human donor in good health. Some clones in this sample may be carry-over from other donors' samples. Each CDR3 is given with its conserved first and last residue. A D gene is named only where the DNA matches it firmly. Rows may omit the clone size; those that give it use once, few, many or a size class.

d_call | j_call | clone_size | v_call | cdr3_nt | cdr3_aa
. | TRBJ1-4 | . | TRBV6-5 | TGTGCCAGCAGTTATGGGGGCAGGGCAACTAATGAAAAACTGTTTTTT | CASSYGGRATNEKLFF
TRBD1 | TRBJ2-5 | . | TRBV5-1 | TGCGCCAGCAGCTTCGGCTCCCAGGGGGCCCAGTACTTC | CASSFGSQGAQYF
TRBD1 | TRBJ2-7 | . | TRBV4-1 | TGCGCCAGCAGCCAGTACACAGGACAGGGTACTAAGTACGAGCAGTACTTC | CASSQYTGQGTKYEQYF
. | TRBJ1-2 | . | TRBV14 | TGTGCCAGCATCCGCCCCGTGTTGGGCTCTGGCTACACCTTC | CASIRPVLGSGYTF
TRBD1 | TRBJ2-7 | once | TRBV5-4 | TGTGCCAGCAGCGCCGGAGAGACAGGGAACTACGAGCAGTACTTC | CASSAGETGNYEQYF
TRBD1 | TRBJ1-5 | . | TRBV18 | TGTGCCAGCTCACCCCGGGGACAGGGGTTTGGGAGCAATCAGCCCCAGCATTTT | CASSPRGQGFGSNQPQHF
. | TRBJ1-1 | . | TRBV5-1 | TGCGCCAGCAGCTTGTGGGGACTAAACACTGAAGCTTTCTTT | CASSLWGLNTEAFF
TRBD2 | TRBJ2-3 | . | TRBV28 | TGTGCCAGGATTAGCGGGAGGGGCACAGATACGCAGTATTTT | CARISGRGTDTQYF
. | TRBJ1-5 | . | TRBV10-3 | TGTGCCATCAGTGGAACAGGTAGCGGGATTGAGACCCAGCATTTT | CAISGTGSGIETQHF
. | TRBJ2-2 | . | TRBV5-1 | TGCGCCAGCAGCTTACTAGCAAGTTTGAACACCGGGGAGCTGTTTTTT | CASSLLASLNTGELFF
. | TRBJ2-7 | . | TRBV11-2 | TGTGCCAGCAGCCCACCGGGGAGTTTCTACGAGCAGTACTTC | CASSPPGSFYEQYF
TRBD1 | TRBJ2-7 | once | TRBV6-6 | TGTGCCAGCAGAACGGGACAGTACGAGCAGTACTTC | CASRTGQYEQYF
. | TRBJ2-5 | . | TRBV7-7 | TGTGCTAGCAGCCCAGGGGAAGAGACCCAGTACTTC | CASSPGEETQYF